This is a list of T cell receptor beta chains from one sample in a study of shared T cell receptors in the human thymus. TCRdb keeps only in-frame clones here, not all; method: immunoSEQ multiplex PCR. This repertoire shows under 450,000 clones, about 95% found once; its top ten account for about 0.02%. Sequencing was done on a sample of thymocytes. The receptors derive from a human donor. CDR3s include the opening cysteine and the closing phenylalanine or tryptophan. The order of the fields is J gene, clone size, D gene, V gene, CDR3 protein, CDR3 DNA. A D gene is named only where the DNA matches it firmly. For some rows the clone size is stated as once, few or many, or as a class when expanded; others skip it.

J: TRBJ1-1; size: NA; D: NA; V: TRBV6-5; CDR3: CASIGPGGIRTEAFF; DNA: TGTGCCAGCATTGGCCCGGGGGGAATACGGACTGAAGCTTTCTTT
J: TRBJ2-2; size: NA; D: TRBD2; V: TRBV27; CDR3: CASSWTSGRRAGELFF; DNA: TGTGCCAGCAGTTGGACTAGCGGGAGGAGGGCCGGGGAGCTGTTTTTT
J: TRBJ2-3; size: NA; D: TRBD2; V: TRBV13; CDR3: CASSSSGRSDTQYF; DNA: TGTGCCAGCAGCTCTAGCGGGAGGTCAGATACGCAGTATTTT
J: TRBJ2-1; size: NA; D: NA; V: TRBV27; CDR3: CASSLTGEGYNEQFF; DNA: TGTGCCAGCAGTTTAACGGGGGAAGGTTACAATGAGCAGTTCTTC
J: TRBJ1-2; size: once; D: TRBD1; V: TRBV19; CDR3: CASSPRGQGSWNYGYTF; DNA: TGTGCCAGTAGTCCAAGGGGACAGGGAAGTTGGAACTATGGCTACACCTTC
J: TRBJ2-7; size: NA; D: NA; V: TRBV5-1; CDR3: CASSLGQSKEQYF; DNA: TGCGCCAGCAGCTTGGGACAGAGTAAAGAGCAGTACTTC
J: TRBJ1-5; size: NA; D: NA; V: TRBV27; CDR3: CASSLKNGQGSNQPQHF; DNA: TGTGCCAGCAGTTTAAAAAACGGTCAGGGGAGCAATCAGCCCCAGCATTTT
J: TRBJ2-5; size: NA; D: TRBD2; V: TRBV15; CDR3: CATSRLRLAGDQETQYF; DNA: TGTGCCACCAGCAGATTACGACTAGCGGGGGACCAAGAGACCCAGTACTTC
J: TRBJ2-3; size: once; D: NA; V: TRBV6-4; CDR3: CASSDSKDTQYF; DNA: TGTGCCAGCAGTGACTCGAAAGATACGCAGTATTTT
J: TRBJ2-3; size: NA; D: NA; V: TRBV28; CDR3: CASSLGRGGLTDTQYF; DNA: TGTGCCAGCAGTTTAGGGCGAGGGGGACTCACAGATACGCAGTATTTT
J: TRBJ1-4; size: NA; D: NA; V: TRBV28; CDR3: CASRRYGAGRRRLARNEKLFF; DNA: TGTGCCAGCCGTAGGTATGGGGCAGGCCGGCGCCGACTCGCCCGAAATGAAAAACTGTTTTTT
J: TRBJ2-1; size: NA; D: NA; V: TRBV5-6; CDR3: CASSLGVSFYNEQFF; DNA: TGTGCCAGCAGCTTGGGGGTTTCCTTCTACAATGAGCAGTTCTTC
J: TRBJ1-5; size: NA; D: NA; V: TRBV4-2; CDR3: CASSQDPTGNQPQHF; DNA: TGTGCCAGCAGCCAAGATCCGACAGGCAATCAGCCCCAGCATTTT
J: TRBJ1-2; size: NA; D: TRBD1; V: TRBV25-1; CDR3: CASSEYPLPGGHGYTF; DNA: TGTGCCAGCAGTGAATATCCCCTTCCAGGGGGCCATGGCTACACCTTC
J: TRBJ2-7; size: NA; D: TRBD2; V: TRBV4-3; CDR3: CASSQDLAAAHYEQYF; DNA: TGCGCCAGCAGCCAAGATCTAGCGGCTGCCCACTACGAGCAGTACTTC
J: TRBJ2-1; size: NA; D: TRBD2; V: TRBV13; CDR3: CASSLDEGLAGGSSSYNEQFF; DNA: TGTGCCAGCAGCTTAGACGAGGGACTAGCGGGAGGCTCCTCCTCCTACAATGAGCAGTTCTTC
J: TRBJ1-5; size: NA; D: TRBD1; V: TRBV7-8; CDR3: CASSTLPFGQGAGQPQHF; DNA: TGTGCCAGCAGCACCCTTCCCTTTGGACAGGGGGCTGGTCAGCCCCAGCATTTT
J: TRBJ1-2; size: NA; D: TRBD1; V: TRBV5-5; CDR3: CASSFPGTGKDYGYTF; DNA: TGTGCCAGCAGCTTCCCCGGGACAGGGAAGGACTATGGCTACACCTTC
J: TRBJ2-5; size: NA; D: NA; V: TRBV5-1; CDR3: CASSLEGTETQYF; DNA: TGCGCCAGCAGCTTGGAAGGGACAGAGACCCAGTACTTC
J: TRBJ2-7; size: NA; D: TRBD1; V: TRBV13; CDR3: CASSLGGQSYEQYF; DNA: TGTGCCAGCAGCTTAGGGGGACAGTCCTACGAGCAGTACTTC
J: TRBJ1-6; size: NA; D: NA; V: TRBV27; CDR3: CASSKPRGSYNSPLHF; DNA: TGTGCCAGCAGTAAACCCCGAGGCTCCTATAATTCACCCCTCCACTTT
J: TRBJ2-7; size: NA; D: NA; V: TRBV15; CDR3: CATSREGGSGEQYF; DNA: TGTGCCACCAGCAGAGAGGGCGGCTCTGGCGAGCAGTACTTC
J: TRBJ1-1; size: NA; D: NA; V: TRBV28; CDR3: CASSLQGNMNTEAFF; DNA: TGTGCCAGCAGTTTACAGGGAAACATGAACACTGAAGCTTTCTTT
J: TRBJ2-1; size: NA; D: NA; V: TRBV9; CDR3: CASSFRLLGSHNEQFF; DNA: TGTGCCAGCAGCTTTCGACTACTCGGATCCCACAATGAGCAGTTCTTC